Only a few counts were recorded for the clone carrying this TCR beta chain. The antigen is not known. The record originates from a study of beta chain features in type 1 diabetes. Overall study results and limits: Individuals with type 1 diabetes displayed fewer insertions and more deletions at VDJ junctions.

Sorting with CD45RO/CCR7/CD25/CD127/CD95/CD27 yielded naive, central memory, regulatory and stem-like memory CD4+ cells. TCRB transcripts that were expressed got sequenced, as all of the isolated RNA had been reverse transcribed. TCRdb's table, derived via immunoSEQ multiplex PCR, lists solely in-frame clones and lacks some. The table shows 140,000 or so clones, with less than 11% occurring only once. Germline CDR1 and CDR2: KGHSH and LQKENI. The CDR3 has 13 residues. V gave up 2 bases and J gave up 3 bases, with 7 bases separating them. The rearrangement joins TRBV18 to TRBJ1-2; weak D call: TRBD1 (6 bases). Sequencing used naive CD4+ T cells from blood. This clonotype was obtained from a man between 18 and 35 years old in good health. CDR3 loop: CASSPEGDYGYTF. The CDR3 region has the DNA TGTGCCAGCTCACCAGAGGGGGACTATGGCTACACCTTC.